This T cell receptor (beta chain) derives from a study of control samples from healthy donors and cancer patients. Libraries were prepared by immunoSEQ multiplex PCR; TCRdb keeps only in-frame clonotypes and omits some of them. The top ten clones hold about 5.5% of a sample with about 120,000 clones, roughly 92% of them seen once. Germline V CDR1 and CDR2: SGHRS, YFSETQ. The CDR3 consists of 14 residues. The V end lost 4 bases, the J end lost 5 bases, and 13 bases lay between the germline ends. The V gene is TRBV5-1, the J gene TRBJ1-5, with D perhaps TRBD1 (5 bases). This sequence was found in a man aged 18-30 years in good health. The sample consisted of blood. This CDR3 reads CASSPSGYDQPQHF. The CDR3 nucleotides read TGCGCCAGCAGCCCGTCAGGGTATGATCAGCCCCAGCATTTT. Looking up the rest from reference TRBV5-1 and TRBJ1-5 gives the full variable domain: KAGVTQTPRYLIKTRGQQVTLSCSPISGHRSVSWYQQTPGQGLQFLFEYFSETQRNKGNFPGRFSGRQFSNSRSEMNVSTLELGDSALYLCASSPSGYDQPQHFGDGTRLSIL.